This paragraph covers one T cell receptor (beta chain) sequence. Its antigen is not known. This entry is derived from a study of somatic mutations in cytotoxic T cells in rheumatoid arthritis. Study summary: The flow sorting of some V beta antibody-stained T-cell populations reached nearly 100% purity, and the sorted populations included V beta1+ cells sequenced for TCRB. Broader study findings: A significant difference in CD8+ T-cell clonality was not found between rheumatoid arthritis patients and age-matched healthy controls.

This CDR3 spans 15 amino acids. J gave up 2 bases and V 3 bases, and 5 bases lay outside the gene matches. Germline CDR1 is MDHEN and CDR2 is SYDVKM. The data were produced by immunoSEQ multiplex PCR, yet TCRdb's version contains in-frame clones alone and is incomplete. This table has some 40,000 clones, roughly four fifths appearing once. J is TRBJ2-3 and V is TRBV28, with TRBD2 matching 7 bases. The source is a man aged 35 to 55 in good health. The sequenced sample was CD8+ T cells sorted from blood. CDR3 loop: CASSFEGGLTDTQYF. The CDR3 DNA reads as TGTGCCAGCAGTTTTGAGGGAGGGCTCACAGATACGCAGTATTTT.